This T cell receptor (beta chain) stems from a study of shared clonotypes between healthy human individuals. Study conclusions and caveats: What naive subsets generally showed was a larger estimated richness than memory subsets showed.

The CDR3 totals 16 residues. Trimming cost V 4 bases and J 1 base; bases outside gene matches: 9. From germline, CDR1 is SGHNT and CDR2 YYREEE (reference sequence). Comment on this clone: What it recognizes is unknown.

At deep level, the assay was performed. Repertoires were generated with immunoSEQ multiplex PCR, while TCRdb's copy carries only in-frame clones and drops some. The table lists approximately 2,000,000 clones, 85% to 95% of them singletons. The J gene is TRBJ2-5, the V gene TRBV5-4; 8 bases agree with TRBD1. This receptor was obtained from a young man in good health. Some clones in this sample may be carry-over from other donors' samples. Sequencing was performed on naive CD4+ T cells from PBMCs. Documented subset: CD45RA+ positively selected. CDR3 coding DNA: TGTGCCAGCAGCATGAGACAGGGGAGGCTCCAAGAGACCCAGTACTTC. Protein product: CASSMRQGRLQETQYF. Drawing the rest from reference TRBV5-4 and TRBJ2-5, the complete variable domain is ETGVTQSPTHLIKTRGQQVTLRCSSQSGHNTVSWYQQALGQGPQFIFQYYREEENGRGNFPPRFSGLQFPNYSSELNVNALELDDSALYLCASSMRQGRLQETQYFGPGTRLLVL.